This entry lists 30 T cell receptor beta chains sequenced from one sample in a study of blood T cell repertoires in COVID-19. Some clones are missing from TCRdb's copy, which holds only in-frame ones; the method was immunoSEQ multiplex PCR. This sample carries 70,000 to 95,000 clones, approximately 89% of them seen once, and the ten largest clones take 2% to 3%. Specimen: peripheral blood. The receptors were gathered from a man aged 50 to 60 with acute or convalescent COVID-19.

This clone was found once. The CDR3 region has the DNA TGTGCCATCAGTGACCGGGACAGGTCCTCCTACGAGCAGTACTTC. It encodes CAISDRDRSSYEQYF. The chain links TRBV10-3 to TRBJ2-7, with 8 bases matching TRBD1. Per the germline V gene, CDR1 is ENHRY and CDR2 is SYGVKD. V gave up 3 bases and J gave up 0 bases; unmatched junction bases: 4. The CDR3 extends over 15 amino acids.

The genes are TRBV5-4 and TRBJ1-2, with TRBD1 identical over 7 bases. From germline, CDR1 is SGHNT and CDR2 YYREEE (reference sequence). V dropped 4 bases and J dropped 0; count of bases not matched to a gene: 15. The CDR3 totals 18 residues. The CDR3 loop is CASSLSRDSHFTNYGYTF. In DNA form, the CDR3 reads TGTGCCAGCAGCCTTTCCCGGGACAGCCACTTTACTAACTATGGCTACACCTTC.

The V gene is TRBV28, the J gene TRBJ1-1, with 11 bases aligning to TRBD1. The CDR3 has 16 amino acids. Germline-derived CDR1 and CDR2 are MDHEN and SYDVKM. The V segment lost 2 bases and the J segment 0 bases; nucleotides outside the gene matches: 2. CDR3 residues: CASSLRTGGLNTEAFF. The CDR3 nucleotides read TGTGCCAGCAGTTTACGGACAGGGGGCCTGAACACTGAAGCTTTCTTT.

The J gene is TRBJ2-5, the V gene TRBV6-2 or TRBV6-3, with 7 nucleotides matching TRBD1. Trimming at V came to 2 bases and at J to 0 bases, leaving 0 bases not matched to a gene. Germline V gene data show CDR1 as MNHEY and CDR2 as SVGEGT. The CDR3 is 14 amino acids. The CDR3 DNA reads TGTGCCAGCAGTTACGGGACAGACCAAGAGACCCAGTACTTC. It is translated as CASSYGTDQETQYF.

In this sample, this clone turned up many times. The chain links TRBV2 to TRBJ2-2; TRBD2 agrees at 7 bases. This CDR3 comprises 15 residues. Germline V gene lookup returns CDR1 SNHLY and CDR2 FYNNEI. The ends lost 7 bases at V and 4 bases at J; junction bases unmatched: 9. The CDR3 sequence is CASTGGGDGTGELFF. DNA for the CDR3: TGTGCCAGCACCGGGGGAGGGGACGGCACCGGGGAGCTGTTTTTT.

V gene TRBV4-3 combines with J gene TRBJ1-6; TRBD1 is a possible D gene (6 bases). V lost 3 bases, J lost 4 bases, and 16 bases lay in between. The CDR3 runs to 17 residues. The germline gives CDR1 LGHNA, CDR2 YSLEER. The CDR3 loop reads CASSQGRTESYNSPLHF. The CDR3 DNA is TGCGCCAGCAGCCAGGGCAGGACAGAGAGTTATAATTCACCCCTCCACTTT.

The genes are TRBV11-2 and TRBJ2-6, with TRBD2 as a possible D gene (5 bases). Germline V gives CDR1 SGHAT, CDR2 FQNNGV. The CDR3 consists of 14 residues. The V end lost 8 bases, the J end lost 0 bases, and 8 bases lay between the germline ends. CDR3 region: CASHRGSGANVLTF. The CDR3 DNA is TGTGCCAGCCACCGGGGCTCTGGGGCCAACGTCCTGACTTTC.

The chain is built from TRBV2 and TRBJ1-3; D unclear. The germline V gene encodes CDR1 SNHLY and CDR2 FYNNEI. CDR3 length: 12 amino acids. The V end lost 8 bases, the J end lost 7 bases, and 12 bases lay between the germline ends. This CDR3 reads CASQSEGNTIYF. CDR3 sequence (DNA): TGTGCCAGCCAGTCGGAGGGCAACACCATATATTTT.

The chain's CDR3 is CASSLAGEGTDTQYF. CDR3 DNA: TGTGCCAGCAGCTTAGCGGGGGAGGGCACAGATACGCAGTATTTT. This rearrangement joins TRBV11-2 to TRBJ2-3, with D perhaps TRBD2 (6 bases). Germline lookup yields CDR1 SGHAT and CDR2 FQNNGV. V was trimmed by 1 base and J by 1 base, leaving 9 bases between them. The CDR3 is 15 amino acids.

The chain employs TRBV11-2 and TRBJ2-7, with 9 bases aligning to TRBD2. The V segment lost 4 bases and the J segment 2 bases; nucleotides outside the gene matches: 6. Germline V lookup: CDR1 SGHAT, CDR2 FQNNGV. This CDR3 comprises 15 residues. The CDR3 region has the DNA TGTGCCAGCAGCTCTGTGCGGGGGGGCCCCTACGAGCAGTACGTC. It is translated as CASSSVRGGPYEQYV.

The CDR3 bases are TGTGCCAGCAGCCACCATCTAGGAGGGAGGACCGGGGAGCTGTTTTTT. Translated, it gives CASSHHLGGRTGELFF. V is TRBV3-1 (or the pseudogene TRBV3-2) and J is TRBJ2-2, with D possibly TRBD2 on 6 matching bases. The length of the CDR3 is 16 residues. From germline, CDR1 is LGHDT and CDR2 YNNKEL (reference sequence). V lost 3 bases to trimming and J lost 5 bases, with 16 bases between them.

The chain is built from TRBV6-1 and TRBJ1-6; a weak D match, TRBD1 (6 bases). CDR3 length: 19 amino acids. The V gene's germline CDR1 is MNHNS and CDR2 SASEGT. The V end lost 2 bases, the J end lost 0 bases, and 17 bases lay between the germline ends. The CDR3 loop is CASSEYAGGASSYNSPLHF. DNA of the CDR3: TGTGCCAGCAGTGAATATGCGGGGGGGGCGAGCTCCTATAATTCACCCCTCCACTTT.

The chain uses TRBV15 and TRBJ2-1, with 8 positions matching TRBD1. This CDR3 region has 16 residues. CDR1 and CDR2 (germline): LNHNV, YYDKDF (reference sequence). J lost 5 bases, V lost 4 bases, and 10 bases had no gene match. The CDR3 bases are TGTGCCACCAGCATGGAGATCGACAGGGGCCACAATGAGCAGTTCTTC. This gives the protein CATSMEIDRGHNEQFF.

This chain connects TRBV27 to TRBJ2-7, with D maybe TRBD2 (5 bases). The germline V gene encodes CDR1 MNHEY and CDR2 SMNVEV (reference sequence). V lost 8 bases and J lost 3, with 11 bases in between. This CDR3 spans 12 amino acids. CDR3 sequence reads: CASAGVDYEQYF. As DNA, the CDR3 is TGTGCCAGCGCCGGGGTGGACTACGAGCAGTACTTC.

The chain couples TRBV7-3 to TRBJ2-3; D uncertain. CDR1 is SGHTA and CDR2 is FQGTGA in the germline V gene. The CDR3 has 12 amino acids. The germline V and J ends were trimmed by 1 base and 8 bases, with 7 bases remaining between them. The DNA of the CDR3 is TGTGCCAGCAGCTTAAATGGCCGTACGCAGTATTTT. Amino acids: CASSLNGRTQYF.

V gene TRBV5-5 combines with J gene TRBJ2-2, with D hard to call. V was pared by 1 base and J by 1 base, with 11 bases between. Germline CDR1 SGHKS, CDR2 YYEKEE (reference sequence). The CDR3 runs to 16 residues. Here the CDR3 reads CASSLYSTGNTGELFF. The CDR3 coding sequence is TGTGCCAGCAGCTTGTATTCTACCGGGAACACCGGGGAGCTGTTTTTT.

The chain employs TRBV7-9 and TRBJ1-1; 10 positions agree with TRBD1. CDR3 length: 13 residues. The J segment lost 11 bases and the V segment lost 4 bases, leaving 7 bases of the junction unmatched. Germline V CDR1 and CDR2: SEHNR, FQNEAQ (reference sequence). CDR3 amino acids: CASSWTGGNEAFF. DNA for the CDR3: TGTGCCAGCAGCTGGACAGGGGGTAATGAGGCTTTCTTT.

The rearrangement joins TRBV7-2 to TRBJ2-5; the match to TRBD2 covers 7 bases. CDR3 length equals 16 residues. Germline lookup yields CDR1 SGHTA and CDR2 FQGNSA. V lost 3 bases, J lost 2 bases, and 9 bases stayed unmatched. CDR3 coding DNA: TGTGCCAGCAGCTTTTGGTTCATCGGGGGGCAAGAGACCCAGTACTTC. As protein: CASSFWFIGGQETQYF.

V is TRBV6-5 and J is TRBJ2-3; 9 nucleotides align to TRBD1. The V and J ends lost 7 bases and 4 bases, in that order; junction bases with no gene match: 6. Germline V lookup: CDR1 MNHEY, CDR2 SVGAGI. The CDR3 loop spans 14 amino acids. CDR3 region: CASKRQGGPDTQYF. CDR3 nucleotides: TGTGCCAGCAAGCGACAGGGGGGGCCAGATACGCAGTATTTT.

The chain combines TRBV19 with TRBJ1-5; perhaps TRBD1 as D (5 bases). Trimming took 3 bases from V and 6 from J, leaving 12 bases between them. CDR1 LNHDA and CDR2 SQIVND come from the germline V gene (reference sequence). The CDR3 runs to 14 residues. This chain's CDR3 is CASSMAGRGQPQHF. Written as DNA, the CDR3 is TGTGCCAGTAGTATGGCCGGGAGGGGTCAGCCCCAGCATTTT.

The chain recombines TRBV11-3 with TRBJ2-1, with a possible D match to TRBD1 (5 bases). The V gene's germline CDR1 is SGHNT and CDR2 YENEEA. This CDR3 has 14 residues. V gave up 5 bases and J gave up 2 bases, with 10 bases separating them. The CDR3 loop reads CASSLTGTYNEQFF. Written as DNA, the CDR3 is TGTGCCAGCAGCCTAACAGGTACCTACAATGAGCAGTTCTTC. Drawing the rest from reference TRBV11-3 and TRBJ2-1, the complete variable domain is EAGVVQSPRYKIIEKKQPVAFWCNPISGHNTLYWYLQNLGQGPELLIRYENEEAVDDSQLPKDRFSAERLKGVDSTLKIQPAELGDSAVYLCASSLTGTYNEQFFGPGTRLTVL.

The rearrangement links TRBV28 to TRBJ2-2; 14 nucleotides agree with TRBD2. Germline V gives CDR1 MDHEN, CDR2 SYDVKM. The CDR3 is 16 amino acids. V dropped 4 bases and J dropped 4; count of bases not matched to a gene: 2. The CDR3 here is CASSSTSGRGTGELFF. The CDR3 bases are TGTGCCAGCAGTTCGACTAGCGGGAGGGGCACCGGGGAGCTGTTTTTT.

The chain recombines TRBV2 with TRBJ2-7; D may be TRBD2 (5 bases). Germline values: CDR1 SNHLY, CDR2 FYNNEI. This CDR3 is 17 amino acids long. The ends were cut back, 4 bases at V and 7 bases at J, with 26 bases in the middle. The CDR3 loop is CASSGLELADGDGEQYV. DNA of the CDR3: TGTGCCAGCAGTGGGCTAGAGTTGGCAGACGGGGATGGGGAGCAGTACGTC.

The chain links TRBV6-1 to TRBJ1-2; 8 bases align to TRBD1. Germline V gene data show CDR1 as MNHNS and CDR2 as SASEGT. This CDR3 region has 15 residues. The junction had 2 bases not matched to a gene; V was cut back by 1 base and J by 1 base. The CDR3 protein is CASSEGTGINYGYTF. For the CDR3, the DNA is TGTGCCAGCAGTGAAGGGACAGGGATTAACTATGGCTACACCTTC.

In DNA form, the CDR3 reads TGTGCCAGCAGTTACAGGGGAAGCTACGAGCAGTACGTC. As protein: CASSYRGSYEQYV. The chain is built from TRBV6-5 and TRBJ2-7; tentatively, D is TRBD1 (5 bases). Trimming pared 2 bases from V and 3 bases from J, leaving 8 bases between. The CDR3 is made up of 13 amino acids. Germline V gives CDR1 MNHEY, CDR2 SVGAGI.

The rearrangement links TRBV19 to TRBJ2-5; perhaps TRBD1 as D (6 bases). This CDR3 has 16 amino acids. Per the germline V gene, CDR1 is LNHDA and CDR2 is SQIVND (reference sequence). The V gene lost 4 bases and the J gene lost 4 bases, with 19 bases spanning the gap. The CDR3 nucleotides are TGTGCCAGTAGTAGCCGGGACACCGCCCCGAGAGAGACCCAGTACTTC. Translating gives CASSSRDTAPRETQYF.

This clone was found once. The rearrangement uses TRBV9 and TRBJ1-1; D is uncertain. The CDR3 loop spans 16 amino acids. The V and J ends lost 0 bases and 1 base respectively, with 13 bases between them. Germline CDR1 and CDR2: SGDLS and YYNGEE. The CDR3 sequence is CASSVGGTHGNTEAFF. In nucleotides, the CDR3 is TGTGCCAGCAGCGTAGGTGGCACCCATGGGAACACTGAAGCTTTCTTT. Looking up the rest from reference TRBV9 and TRBJ1-1 gives the full variable domain: DSGVTQTPKHLITATGQRVTLRCSPRSGDLSVYWYQQSLDQGLQFLIQYYNGEERAKGNILERFSAQQFPDLHSELNLSSLELGDSALYFCASSVGGTHGNTEAFFGQGTRLTVV.

Only a few counts were recorded for this clone. The J gene is TRBJ1-1, the V gene TRBV5-1; D ambiguous. Germline-derived CDR1 and CDR2 are SGHRS and YFSETQ. Deletions cut 5 bases from V and 1 base from J, with 9 bases between. The CDR3 totals 13 residues. DNA for the CDR3: TGCGCCAGCAGGGTGGCGGGGAACACTGAAGCTTTCTTT. Translating gives CASRVAGNTEAFF.

CDR3 DNA sequence: TGTGCCAGCAGTATTCTTGGGACGGACAGGGGACTTGGCAATCAGCCCCAGCATTTT. Residues: CASSILGTDRGLGNQPQHF. The V gene is TRBV2, the J gene TRBJ1-5; 9 nucleotides align to TRBD1. CDR3 length: 19 amino acids. Trimming cost V 5 bases and J 2 bases; bases outside gene matches: 16. Germline V gene lookup returns CDR1 SNHLY and CDR2 FYNNEI.

The gene calls are TRBV30 and TRBJ1-3, with D perhaps TRBD1 (6 bases). V was pared by 3 bases and J by 0 bases, with 12 bases between. Germline V CDR1 and CDR2: GTSNPN, SVGIG (reference sequence). The CDR3 has 15 residues. The CDR3 loop is CAWSLTGISGNTIYF. CDR3 nucleotide sequence: TGTGCCTGGAGCCTGACAGGCATCTCTGGAAACACCATATATTTT.